The 17 T cell receptor beta chains given below trace back to one sample, sequenced in a study of human T cells and chemical hapten exposure. MiXCR, run by TCRdb on the RACE reads, gives a single entry per CDR3 protein. The repertoire has roughly 200,000 distinct CDR3 sequences, approximately 24% of them found once; the top ten carry 2.5%. As to time point: patch test 3, about 24 weeks after DPC sensitization. Stated treatment: therapeutic diphenylcyclopropenone sensitization with weekly scalp DPC. This specimen consisted of whole blood, obtained in connection with sensitization to the hapten diphenylcyclopropenone (DPC). The receptors shown here come from a woman aged 40 to 50 with alopecia areata. Some clones in this sample may be carry-over from other donors' samples.

This clonotype was observed a handful of times. The CDR3 is CASSLISVANHEQFF. CDR3 nucleotides: TGTGCCAGCAGTTTAATCTCGGTGGCTAACCATGAGCAGTTCTTC. The chain employs TRBV28 and TRBJ2-1; D not resolved. The V end was cut by 2 bases, the J end by 8 bases, with 16 bases between. This CDR3 region has 15 residues. The germline V gene encodes CDR1 MDHEN and CDR2 SYDVKM.

The chain links TRBV9 to TRBJ2-7; no clear D gene. The germline V and J ends were trimmed by 0 bases and 7 bases, with 11 bases remaining between them. The CDR3 length is 13 residues. The germline CDR1 and CDR2 sequences are SGDLS and YYNGEE. The CDR3 sequence: CASSVGNLGEQYF. In DNA form, the CDR3 reads TGTGCCAGCAGCGTAGGGAATCTAGGTGAGCAGTACTTC.

This chain uses TRBV20-1 with TRBJ2-7; TRBD1 matches 8 bases. The CDR3 is 14 amino acids. V shed 0 bases and J 3 bases; nucleotides not matched to a gene: 4. Germline-derived CDR1 and CDR2 are DFQATT and SNEGSKA (reference sequence). The CDR3 region has the DNA TGCAGTGCTAGAGATTACAGGGGGGTCTACGAGCAGTACTTC. Translating gives CSARDYRGVYEQYF.

The chain has TRBV7-3 and TRBJ2-3; TRBD2 matches at 7 bases. CDR3 length: 15 residues. The ends lost 5 bases at V and 1 base at J; junction bases unmatched: 6. Germline V gene sequence: CDR1 SGHTA, CDR2 FQGTGA. DNA of the CDR3: TGTGCCAGCAGCCCCAGCGGGGATCGCACAGATACGCAGTATTTT. Its protein product is CASSPSGDRTDTQYF.

The V gene is TRBV20-1, the J gene TRBJ1-1, with D unresolved. The germline CDR1 and CDR2 sequences are DFQATT and SNEGSKA (reference sequence). V was shortened by 3 bases and J by 2 bases, with 19 bases between the two germline ends. The CDR3 is made up of 16 amino acids. CDR3 loop: CSARDPRRAINTEAFF. As DNA, the CDR3 is TGCAGTGCTAGGGATCCTCGTAGGGCCATAAACACTGAAGCTTTCTTT.

The chain is built from TRBV6-2 or TRBV6-3 and TRBJ2-4; 10 bases are a match to TRBD2. The CDR3 is 15 amino acids. Germline V gene data show CDR1 as MNHEY and CDR2 as SVGEGT. V dropped 2 bases and J dropped 8; count of bases not matched to a gene: 6. The CDR3 loop reads CASSYAPSGSDIQYF. CDR3 nucleotide sequence: TGTGCCAGCAGTTACGCCCCTAGCGGGAGTGACATTCAGTACTTC.

A few counts support this clonotype. The chain recombines TRBV24-1 with TRBJ1-1; TRBD1 might be the D (6 bases). Trimming took off 4 bases at V and 6 bases at J, with 11 bases between the two ends. From germline, CDR1 is KGHDR and CDR2 SFDVKD. This CDR3 contains 13 residues. In DNA, the CDR3 is TGTGCCACCAGTGACCAGGGGATCTCTGAAGCTTTCTTT. Translating gives CATSDQGISEAFF.

There are a few counts of this clonotype. The chain combines TRBV5-1 with TRBJ2-7; D unclear. Trimming removed 3 bases at V and 12 bases at J, with 13 bases between. Germline CDR1 reads SGHRS; CDR2 reads YFSETQ. The CDR3 is 11 amino acids. This CDR3 reads CASSSSTRWYF. As DNA, the CDR3 is TGCGCCAGCAGCTCCTCTACCAGGTGGTACTTC.

The chain joins TRBV6-2 or TRBV6-3 to TRBJ1-5; unclear D gene. The V end lost 1 base, the J end lost 6 bases, and 4 bases lay between the germline ends. Germline lookup yields CDR1 MNHEY and CDR2 SVGEGT. The CDR3 totals 12 residues. The chain's CDR3 is CASSYLGQPQHF. The DNA for the CDR3 is TGTGCCAGCAGTTACTTGGGTCAGCCCCAGCATTTT.

The sample holds a few counts of this clonotype. The V call is TRBV7-3, the J call TRBJ2-1, with TRBD2 matching over 11 bases. V trimming: 3 bases; J trimming: 7 bases; junction bases outside the gene matches: 5. This CDR3 is built from 15 residues. The germline V gene encodes CDR1 SGHTA and CDR2 FQGTGA. The CDR3 spells CASSFWPSGRNEQFF. In nucleotides, the CDR3 is TGTGCCAGCAGCTTTTGGCCTAGCGGGAGGAATGAGCAGTTCTTC.

This clonotype was counted a few times. The chain is built from TRBV2 and TRBJ2-1, with 8 bases identical to TRBD1. Unmatched junction bases numbered 5, after V lost 2 bases and J lost 8 bases. The CDR3 is 14 residues long. The germline V gene has CDR1 SNHLY and CDR2 FYNNEI. CDR3 sequence reads: CASSEWTGYDEQFF. The CDR3 bases are TGTGCCAGCAGTGAATGGACAGGGTACGATGAGCAGTTCTTC. The full variable domain, its missing parts supplied by reference TRBV2 and TRBJ2-1, is EPEVTQTPSHQVTQMGQEVILRCVPISNHLYFYWYRQILGQKVEFLVSFYNNEISEKSEIFDDQFSVERPDGSNFTLKIRSTKLEDSAMYFCASSEWTGYDEQFFGPGTRLTVL.

This clonotype has just a few counts. The CDR3 protein is CASSQQGPSGNTIYF. In nucleotides, the CDR3 is TGTGCCAGCAGCCAGCAAGGTCCGTCAGGAAACACCATATATTTT. The chain recombines TRBV7-2 with TRBJ1-3; D gene unclear. V was pared by 5 bases and J by 4 bases, with 15 bases between. From germline, CDR1 is SGHTA and CDR2 FQGNSA. The CDR3 has 15 amino acids.

The rearrangement uses TRBV7-2 and TRBJ2-1, with D tentatively TRBD2 (6 bases). The CDR3 has 12 residues. Trimming cost V 6 bases and J 15 bases, with 18 bases left between them. Germline V CDR1 and CDR2: SGHTA, FQGNSA. The DNA for the CDR3 is TGTGCCAGCAGGTCCACGCTAACTAGCTCGTTCTTC. Residues: CASRSTLTSSFF.

This chain connects TRBV28 to TRBJ1-1, with D possibly matching TRBD1 (6 bases). Per the germline V gene, CDR1 is MDHEN and CDR2 is SYDVKM. The CDR3 consists of 14 residues. Trimming stripped 6 bases from V and 0 bases from J, with 11 bases between. The CDR3 region is CASRRGTMNTEAFF. The CDR3, as DNA: TGTGCCAGCAGAAGGGGGACTATGAACACTGAAGCTTTCTTT.

This clonotype has just a few counts. This rearrangement joins TRBV5-1 to TRBJ2-1, with TRBD1 as a possible D gene (5 bases). The CDR3 contains 15 residues. CDR1 and CDR2 (germline): SGHRS, YFSETQ. Trimming cost V 4 bases and J 4 bases, with 15 bases left between them. Here the CDR3 DNA reads TGCGCCAGCAGCCCCGACTGGGGCCTATACAATGAGCAGTTCTTC. As protein: CASSPDWGLYNEQFF.

This clonotype was observed a few times. This sequence joins TRBV10-3 and TRBJ2-5; D is possibly TRBD1 (6 bases). The germline CDR1 and CDR2 sequences are ENHRY and SYGVKD. The CDR3 is 12 residues long. V was trimmed by 7 bases and J by 1 base, leaving 7 bases between them. The CDR3 DNA reads TGTGCCATCACGGACAGCCAAGAGACCCAGTACTTC. Protein sequence: CAITDSQETQYF.

The genes are TRBV27 and TRBJ2-3, with D unclear. This CDR3 has 15 amino acids. V was pared by 8 bases and J by 2 bases, with 17 bases between. CDR1 and CDR2 from the germline V gene are MNHEY and SMNVEV (reference sequence). The CDR3 region is CASLKRAGDTDTQYF. The CDR3 bases are TGTGCCAGCCTTAAACGGGCTGGGGACACAGATACGCAGTATTTT.